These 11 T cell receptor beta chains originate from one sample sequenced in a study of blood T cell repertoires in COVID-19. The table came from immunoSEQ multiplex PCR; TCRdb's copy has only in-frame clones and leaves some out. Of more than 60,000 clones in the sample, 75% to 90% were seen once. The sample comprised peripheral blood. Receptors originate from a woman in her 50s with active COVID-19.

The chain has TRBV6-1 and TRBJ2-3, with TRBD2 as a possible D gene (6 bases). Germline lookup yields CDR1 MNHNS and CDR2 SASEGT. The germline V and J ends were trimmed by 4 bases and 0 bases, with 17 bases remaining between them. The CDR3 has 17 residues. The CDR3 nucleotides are TGTGCCAGCAGTGTTAGCGGAAACCGATATAGCACAGATACGCAGTATTTT. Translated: CASSVSGNRYSTDTQYF.

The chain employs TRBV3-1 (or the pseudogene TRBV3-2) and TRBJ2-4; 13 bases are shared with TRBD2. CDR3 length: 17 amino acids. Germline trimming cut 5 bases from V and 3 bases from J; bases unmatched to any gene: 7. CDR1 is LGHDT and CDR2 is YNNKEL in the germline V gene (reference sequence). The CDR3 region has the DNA TGTGCCAGCAGCAACCCGGGACTAGCGGGGAACAAAAACATTCAGTACTTC. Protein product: CASSNPGLAGNKNIQYF.

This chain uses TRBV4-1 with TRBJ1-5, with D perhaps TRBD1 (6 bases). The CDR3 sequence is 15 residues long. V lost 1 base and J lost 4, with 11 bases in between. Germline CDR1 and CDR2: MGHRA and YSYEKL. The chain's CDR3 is CASSQVSQGNQPQHF. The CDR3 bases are TGCGCCAGCAGCCAAGTATCCCAGGGGAATCAGCCCCAGCATTTT.

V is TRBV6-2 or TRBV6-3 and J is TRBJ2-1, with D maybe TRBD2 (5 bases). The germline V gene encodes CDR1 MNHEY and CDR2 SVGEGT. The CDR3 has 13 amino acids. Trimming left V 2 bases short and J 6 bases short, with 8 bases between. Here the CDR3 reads CASSYPTSNEQFF. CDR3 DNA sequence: TGTGCCAGCAGTTACCCCACTAGCAATGAGCAGTTCTTC.

The CDR3 sequence: CASSRSLGLLNTGELFF. DNA of the CDR3: TGCGCCAGCAGCCGCTCCCTGGGACTTTTGAACACCGGGGAGCTGTTTTTT. The chain employs TRBV4-1 and TRBJ2-2; a weak D match, TRBD2 (6 bases). V was trimmed by 4 bases and J by 1 base, leaving 16 bases between them. Per germline, CDR1 MGHRA and CDR2 YSYEKL. The CDR3 totals 17 residues.

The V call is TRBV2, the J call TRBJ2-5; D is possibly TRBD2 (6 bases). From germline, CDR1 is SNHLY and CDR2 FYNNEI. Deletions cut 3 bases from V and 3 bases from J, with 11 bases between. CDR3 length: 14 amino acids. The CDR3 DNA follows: TGTGCCAGCAGTGATCCCAGGGAGGAAGAGACCCAGTACTTC. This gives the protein CASSDPREEETQYF.

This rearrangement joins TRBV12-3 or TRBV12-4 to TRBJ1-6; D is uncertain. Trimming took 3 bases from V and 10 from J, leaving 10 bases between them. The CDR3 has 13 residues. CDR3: CASSLVAGSPLHF. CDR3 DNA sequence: TGTGCCAGCAGTTTGGTAGCCGGCTCACCCCTCCACTTT.

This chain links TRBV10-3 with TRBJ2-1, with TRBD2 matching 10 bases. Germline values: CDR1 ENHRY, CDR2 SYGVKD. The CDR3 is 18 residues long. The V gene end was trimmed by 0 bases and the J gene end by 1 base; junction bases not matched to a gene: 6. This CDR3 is CAISESVSGRWSYNEQFF. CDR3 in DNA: TGTGCCATCAGTGAGTCGGTTAGCGGGAGGTGGTCCTACAATGAGCAGTTCTTC.

CDR3 coding DNA: TGTGCCAGCAGCCCCAAAGGACAGGTTTATGAAAACACTGAAGCTTTCTTT. Its translation: CASSPKGQVYENTEAFF. The chain carries TRBV7-8 and TRBJ1-1, with 7 bases lining up with TRBD1. After removal of 5 bases from V and 2 bases from J, the junction contained 14 bases not matched to a gene. Germline V gene sequence: CDR1 SGHVS, CDR2 FQNEAQ. The length of the CDR3 is 17 residues.

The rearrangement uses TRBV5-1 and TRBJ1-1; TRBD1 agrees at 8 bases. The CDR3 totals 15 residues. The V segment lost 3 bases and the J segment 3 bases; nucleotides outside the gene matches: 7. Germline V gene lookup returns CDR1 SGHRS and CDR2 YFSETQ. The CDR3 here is CASSSLTGVDTEAFF. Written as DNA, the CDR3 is TGCGCCAGCAGCTCCTTGACAGGGGTTGACACTGAAGCTTTCTTT.

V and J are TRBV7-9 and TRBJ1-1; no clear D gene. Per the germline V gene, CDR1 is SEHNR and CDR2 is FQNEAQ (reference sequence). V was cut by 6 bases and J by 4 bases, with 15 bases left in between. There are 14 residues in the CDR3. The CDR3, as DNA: TGTGCCAGCAGTCCGTCTGGCTCAGGCACTGAAGCTTTCTTT. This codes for CASSPSGSGTEAFF.